This is a list of T cell receptor beta chains from one sample in a study of cytomegalovirus exposure and HLA in healthy donors. Clones were read by immunoSEQ multiplex PCR, and TCRdb kept only the in-frame ones, dropping some. Among approximately 130,000 clones listed, over 65% were seen once. The material sequenced was PBMCs. These receptor sequences come from a man in his fifties or sixties in good health and CMV-seronegative. The CDR3 runs from the conserved cysteine through the conserved F or W. Each record gives: D gene, V gene, J gene, clone size, CDR3 DNA, CDR3 protein. The D gene is left open where the match is weak. Not every row has a clone size; where given, it reads once, few, many or a size class.

d_call: NA; v_call: TRBV4-1; j_call: TRBJ1-2; clone_size: NA; cdr3_nt: TGCGCCAGCAGCCAAGAGTCACTAGCTAACTATGGCTACACCTTC; cdr3_aa: CASSQESLANYGYTF
d_call: NA; v_call: TRBV9; j_call: TRBJ1-2; clone_size: NA; cdr3_nt: TGTGCCAGCCAGGGCTTATTCTATGGCTACACCTTC; cdr3_aa: CASQGLFYGYTF
d_call: NA; v_call: TRBV6-6; j_call: TRBJ1-2; clone_size: once; cdr3_nt: TGTGCCAGCAGCCGCGGGGAGAACTATGGCTACACCTTC; cdr3_aa: CASSRGENYGYTF
d_call: NA; v_call: TRBV2; j_call: TRBJ1-6; clone_size: NA; cdr3_nt: TGTGCCAGCAATCACGGAGGGGCTCGCAATTCACCCCTCCACTTT; cdr3_aa: CASNHGGARNSPLHF
d_call: TRBD2; v_call: TRBV4-3; j_call: TRBJ2-1; clone_size: NA; cdr3_nt: TGCGCCAGCAGCCAAGATATTCCGACTAGCGGATACAATGAGCAGTTCTTC; cdr3_aa: CASSQDIPTSGYNEQFF
d_call: NA; v_call: TRBV29-1; j_call: TRBJ2-3; clone_size: once; cdr3_nt: TGCAGCGTTAAAACGGGCACAGATACGCAGTATTTT; cdr3_aa: CSVKTGTDTQYF
d_call: TRBD1; v_call: TRBV7-2; j_call: TRBJ1-1; clone_size: NA; cdr3_nt: TGTGCCAGCAGCTTAGGGGCAGGGGGGACTGAAGCTTTCTTT; cdr3_aa: CASSLGAGGTEAFF
d_call: TRBD2; v_call: TRBV28; j_call: TRBJ2-7; clone_size: NA; cdr3_nt: TGTGCCAGTACGACTAGCGGGACCTACGAGCAGTACTTC; cdr3_aa: CASTTSGTYEQYF
d_call: NA; v_call: TRBV7-8; j_call: TRBJ1-1; clone_size: NA; cdr3_nt: TGTGCCAGCAACATTGACAGGAACACTGAAGCTTTCTTT; cdr3_aa: CASNIDRNTEAFF
d_call: TRBD1; v_call: TRBV5-5; j_call: TRBJ1-1; clone_size: NA; cdr3_nt: TGTGCCAGCAGCGGGGACAGGAACACTGAAGCTTTCTTT; cdr3_aa: CASSGDRNTEAFF
d_call: TRBD2; v_call: TRBV5-1; j_call: TRBJ2-5; clone_size: once; cdr3_nt: TGCGCCAGCAGCCCGGGAGGGGCGGTAGAGACCCAGTACTTC; cdr3_aa: CASSPGGAVETQYF
d_call: NA; v_call: TRBV7-2; j_call: TRBJ1-1; clone_size: NA; cdr3_nt: TGTGCCAGCAGCTTGGCAGGGTCCATGAACACTGAAGCTTTCTTT; cdr3_aa: CASSLAGSMNTEAFF
d_call: TRBD1; v_call: TRBV25-1; j_call: TRBJ2-7; clone_size: NA; cdr3_nt: TGTGCCAGCAGTAGGAGACAGGGGACCGAGCAGTACTTC; cdr3_aa: CASSRRQGTEQYF
d_call: NA; v_call: TRBV5-1; j_call: TRBJ2-7; clone_size: NA; cdr3_nt: TGCGCCAGCAGCTTGGAGGGACTGCTTGGGGAGCAGTACTTC; cdr3_aa: CASSLEGLLGEQYF
d_call: NA; v_call: TRBV5-6; j_call: TRBJ2-1; clone_size: NA; cdr3_nt: TGTGCCACCAAGGAGCTGTATTACAATGAGCAGTTCTTC; cdr3_aa: CATKELYYNEQFF
d_call: NA; v_call: TRBV2; j_call: TRBJ1-5; clone_size: NA; cdr3_nt: TGTGCCAGCAGTACAGGGAGCTCTAGATTCGACGCTTATCAGCCCCAGCATTTT; cdr3_aa: CASSTGSSRFDAYQPQHF
d_call: NA; v_call: TRBV13; j_call: TRBJ1-4; clone_size: NA; cdr3_nt: TGTGCCAGCAGCTTAGGTCGCCCGGGGAGGGAAAAACTGTTTTTT; cdr3_aa: CASSLGRPGREKLFF
d_call: TRBD2; v_call: TRBV30; j_call: TRBJ2-5; clone_size: NA; cdr3_nt: TGTGCCTGGAGTGTAGGGGGGACTAGCGGGAGGTTATCTCAAGAGACCCAGTACTTC; cdr3_aa: CAWSVGGTSGRLSQETQYF
d_call: NA; v_call: TRBV27; j_call: TRBJ2-6; clone_size: NA; cdr3_nt: TGTGCCAGCAGGGTACATGGGGCAGGGGCCAACGTCCTGACTTTC; cdr3_aa: CASRVHGAGANVLTF
d_call: NA; v_call: TRBV2; j_call: TRBJ1-5; clone_size: NA; cdr3_nt: TGTGCCAGCACGGGGAGAGAAGATCAGCCCCAGCATTTT; cdr3_aa: CASTGREDQPQHF
d_call: TRBD1; v_call: TRBV28; j_call: TRBJ1-5; clone_size: few; cdr3_nt: TGTGCCAGCCGTTCGGACAGGGTGAATCAGCCCCAGCATTTT; cdr3_aa: CASRSDRVNQPQHF
d_call: NA; v_call: TRBV5-1; j_call: TRBJ2-5; clone_size: NA; cdr3_nt: TGCGCCAGCAGCCAACAACCTTCCCAAGAGACCCAGTACTTC; cdr3_aa: CASSQQPSQETQYF
d_call: TRBD2; v_call: TRBV9; j_call: TRBJ2-1; clone_size: NA; cdr3_nt: TGTGCCAGCAGCGCGAGGGATTCCGGGACTAGTAGCTTGTTCTTC; cdr3_aa: CASSARDSGTSSLFF
d_call: TRBD1; v_call: TRBV6-6; j_call: TRBJ1-2; clone_size: few; cdr3_nt: TGTGCCAGCAATGTCGGGACAGGTCGTGGCTATGGCTACACCTTC; cdr3_aa: CASNVGTGRGYGYTF
d_call: TRBD1; v_call: TRBV5-1; j_call: TRBJ2-1; clone_size: once; cdr3_nt: TGCGCCAGCAGCTTCCAGACAGGGAGCGGCAATGAGCAGTTCTTC; cdr3_aa: CASSFQTGSGNEQFF
d_call: TRBD2; v_call: TRBV30; j_call: TRBJ2-3; clone_size: NA; cdr3_nt: TGTGCCTGGAGTGTTCGCGGGAGGATGGGGGATACGCAGTATTTT; cdr3_aa: CAWSVRGRMGDTQYF
d_call: TRBD1; v_call: TRBV18; j_call: TRBJ2-7; clone_size: NA; cdr3_nt: TGTGCCAGCTCAGCCGACAGGGAGCGGCAGTACTTC; cdr3_aa: CASSADRERQYF
d_call: NA; v_call: TRBV18; j_call: TRBJ1-3; clone_size: once; cdr3_nt: TGTGCCAGCTCACCACCGGGGAGAGGGGGTTCTGGAAACACCATATATTTT; cdr3_aa: CASSPPGRGGSGNTIYF
d_call: TRBD1; v_call: TRBV7-6; j_call: TRBJ1-5; clone_size: NA; cdr3_nt: TGTGCCAGCAGCCCAGGGACAGAGCCCTATAGCAATCAGCCCCAGCATTTT; cdr3_aa: CASSPGTEPYSNQPQHF
d_call: NA; v_call: TRBV6-6; j_call: TRBJ2-5; clone_size: NA; cdr3_nt: TGTGCCAGCAGTTACGGGGCAGGAGGGGACCAGTACTTC; cdr3_aa: CASSYGAGGDQYF
d_call: TRBD1; v_call: TRBV29-1; j_call: TRBJ1-1; clone_size: NA; cdr3_nt: TGCAGCGGTGGACAGGGACGGAACACTGAAGCTTTCTTT; cdr3_aa: CSGGQGRNTEAFF
d_call: TRBD1; v_call: TRBV16; j_call: TRBJ1-5; clone_size: NA; cdr3_nt: TGTGCCAGCAGTCCCACAGGGGGTAATCAGCCCCAGCATTTT; cdr3_aa: CASSPTGGNQPQHF
d_call: NA; v_call: TRBV7-2; j_call: TRBJ2-3; clone_size: NA; cdr3_nt: TGTGCCAGCAGCTTAAGTATTAGCCCGACAGATACGCAGTATTTT; cdr3_aa: CASSLSISPTDTQYF
d_call: TRBD1; v_call: TRBV28; j_call: TRBJ2-2; clone_size: NA; cdr3_nt: TGTGCCAGCAGACGTGGACAGGCCACCGGGGAGCTGTTTTTT; cdr3_aa: CASRRGQATGELFF
d_call: TRBD1; v_call: TRBV4-1; j_call: TRBJ1-5; clone_size: NA; cdr3_nt: TGCGCCAGCAGCCAAGGAGGAGGGAGACAGGGATATCAGCCCCAGCATTTT; cdr3_aa: CASSQGGGRQGYQPQHF
d_call: TRBD1; v_call: TRBV6-5; j_call: TRBJ1-5; clone_size: NA; cdr3_nt: TGTGCCAGCAGTGGGACAGGAAACAATCAGCCCCAGCATTTT; cdr3_aa: CASSGTGNNQPQHF
d_call: NA; v_call: TRBV4-1; j_call: TRBJ2-7; clone_size: NA; cdr3_nt: TGCGCCAGCAGCCAAGATCCACCTCTAGCAGATTTGACCTACGAGCAGTACTTC; cdr3_aa: CASSQDPPLADLTYEQYF
d_call: NA; v_call: TRBV4-1; j_call: TRBJ2-1; clone_size: few; cdr3_nt: TGCGCCAGCAGCCACCTCTGGGCCAATGAGCAGTTCTTC; cdr3_aa: CASSHLWANEQFF
d_call: TRBD1; v_call: TRBV19; j_call: TRBJ1-1; clone_size: NA; cdr3_nt: TGTGCCAGTAGGGTTTCCGGGACAGGGTCTGAAGCTTTCTTT; cdr3_aa: CASRVSGTGSEAFF
d_call: TRBD1; v_call: TRBV7-2; j_call: TRBJ1-5; clone_size: NA; cdr3_nt: TGTGCCAGCAGCTTAGGACAGGGAAGCCAGCCCCAGCATTTT; cdr3_aa: CASSLGQGSQPQHF
d_call: TRBD1; v_call: TRBV7-3; j_call: TRBJ2-5; clone_size: NA; cdr3_nt: TGTGCCAGCAGCTTGGCTACCGGGACAGGCCAAGAGACCCAGTACTTC; cdr3_aa: CASSLATGTGQETQYF
d_call: NA; v_call: TRBV10-2; j_call: TRBJ1-3; clone_size: NA; cdr3_nt: TGCGCCAGCAGTTCGGACGGAGGCTCTGGAAACACCATATATTTT; cdr3_aa: CASSSDGGSGNTIYF
d_call: TRBD1; v_call: TRBV4-3; j_call: TRBJ2-2; clone_size: NA; cdr3_nt: TGCGCCAGCAGTCCCGGGACAGGGGTCACCGGGGAGCTGTTTTTT; cdr3_aa: CASSPGTGVTGELFF
d_call: NA; v_call: TRBV7-8; j_call: TRBJ2-7; clone_size: NA; cdr3_nt: TGTGCCAGCAGCTCCCTGGCCGGGAGAACCAGCTACGAGCAGTACTTC; cdr3_aa: CASSSLAGRTSYEQYF
d_call: NA; v_call: TRBV4-2; j_call: TRBJ2-7; clone_size: once; cdr3_nt: TGTGCCAGCAGCCAGAGGGGGGGGTACAACTCCTACGAGCAGTACTTC; cdr3_aa: CASSQRGGYNSYEQYF
d_call: NA; v_call: TRBV30; j_call: TRBJ2-3; clone_size: once; cdr3_nt: TGTGCCTGGAGTATCGGGGGACCAGATACGCAGTATTTT; cdr3_aa: CAWSIGGPDTQYF
d_call: TRBD1; v_call: TRBV6-5; j_call: TRBJ1-2; clone_size: NA; cdr3_nt: TGTGCCAGCAGTTACTTGCGACAGGGCGACGGCTACACCTTC; cdr3_aa: CASSYLRQGDGYTF
d_call: NA; v_call: TRBV5-1; j_call: TRBJ2-3; clone_size: NA; cdr3_nt: TGCGCCAGCAGCTCACAGGGAGACGGCACAGATACGCAGTATTTT; cdr3_aa: CASSSQGDGTDTQYF
d_call: TRBD1; v_call: TRBV19; j_call: TRBJ2-7; clone_size: NA; cdr3_nt: TGTGCCAGCGGCACAGGGGGCGCAAATTACTACGAGCAGTACTTC; cdr3_aa: CASGTGGANYYEQYF
d_call: TRBD2; v_call: TRBV6-1; j_call: TRBJ2-1; clone_size: NA; cdr3_nt: TGTGCCAGCAGTCGAGCGGGAGCGCGGGATGAGCAGTTCTTC; cdr3_aa: CASSRAGARDEQFF
d_call: TRBD2; v_call: TRBV27; j_call: TRBJ2-1; clone_size: many; cdr3_nt: TGTGCCAGCAACGTAGCGGGACCTTCTTACAATGAGCAGTTCTTC; cdr3_aa: CASNVAGPSYNEQFF
d_call: TRBD2; v_call: TRBV7-9; j_call: TRBJ2-7; clone_size: NA; cdr3_nt: TGTGCCAGCAGCAGTAGCGGGAGGGCCCACGAGCAGTACTTC; cdr3_aa: CASSSSGRAHEQYF
d_call: TRBD2; v_call: TRBV19; j_call: TRBJ2-2; clone_size: NA; cdr3_nt: TGTGCCAGTAGTAAAGGGGCGGGAGAGAACACCGGGGAGCTGTTTTTT; cdr3_aa: CASSKGAGENTGELFF
d_call: TRBD2; v_call: TRBV5-1; j_call: TRBJ2-1; clone_size: NA; cdr3_nt: TGCGCCAGCAGCTTCGTAGCGGGAGTCTCCGTCAATGAGCAGTTCTTC; cdr3_aa: CASSFVAGVSVNEQFF
d_call: NA; v_call: TRBV27; j_call: TRBJ1-5; clone_size: NA; cdr3_nt: TGTGCCAGCAGTTTTCGGGAAGGCAATCAGCCCCAGCATTTT; cdr3_aa: CASSFREGNQPQHF
d_call: TRBD1; v_call: TRBV9; j_call: TRBJ2-3; clone_size: once; cdr3_nt: TGTGCCAGCAGCGCAACGACAGGGGCCAGCACAGATACGCAGTATTTT; cdr3_aa: CASSATTGASTDTQYF
d_call: TRBD2; v_call: TRBV27; j_call: TRBJ2-3; clone_size: NA; cdr3_nt: TGTGCCAGCAGTGGGTTATTAGCGGGAAGCACAGATACGCAGTATTTT; cdr3_aa: CASSGLLAGSTDTQYF
d_call: NA; v_call: TRBV18; j_call: TRBJ2-7; clone_size: NA; cdr3_nt: TGTGCCAGCTCACCAGGTGGAAACGGGGCCTACGAGCAGTACTTC; cdr3_aa: CASSPGGNGAYEQYF
d_call: NA; v_call: TRBV2; j_call: TRBJ1-4; clone_size: NA; cdr3_nt: TGTGCCAGCAGTGTGGAGGACGGATTGAATGAAAAACTGTTTTTT; cdr3_aa: CASSVEDGLNEKLFF